The 2 T cell receptor beta chains reported below all come from one sample, sequenced in a study of blood T cells in healthy people across ages. For the second PCR, which ran for 7 to 11 cycles, a sample-barcoded 5' primer and a J-beta primer mix were used. TCRdb re-derived calls from the 5' RACE reads in MiXCR, one entry per CDR3 protein. This repertoire shows roughly 1.5 million distinct CDR3 sequences, 42% found once; its top ten account for about 4%. Sequencing was done on a sample of blood. Receptor source: a woman aged 18-29 years in good health.

This clonotype was seen repeatedly, ten times or more. The chain employs TRBV4-1 and TRBJ2-1, with TRBD2 as a possible D gene (5 bases). With 1 base removed from V and 8 bases from J, the gap between germline ends came to 9 bases. Germline CDR1 and CDR2: MGHRA and YSYEKL. The CDR3 contains 13 residues. CDR3: CASSQGGGYEQFF. The DNA for the CDR3 is TGCGCCAGCAGCCAAGGTGGAGGCTATGAGCAGTTCTTC.

The V call is TRBV9, the J call TRBJ1-2; maybe TRBD1 (5 bases). The CDR3 length is 17 residues. Germline CDR1 reads SGDLS; CDR2 reads YYNGEE. Trimming shortened V by 8 bases and J by 6 bases, and 29 bases separated the two germline ends. CDR3 in DNA: TGTGCCAGTCCAATATTCAGTAGGGGTCCGGTAACTCATGGCTACACCTTC. Translating gives CASPIFSRGPVTHGYTF.